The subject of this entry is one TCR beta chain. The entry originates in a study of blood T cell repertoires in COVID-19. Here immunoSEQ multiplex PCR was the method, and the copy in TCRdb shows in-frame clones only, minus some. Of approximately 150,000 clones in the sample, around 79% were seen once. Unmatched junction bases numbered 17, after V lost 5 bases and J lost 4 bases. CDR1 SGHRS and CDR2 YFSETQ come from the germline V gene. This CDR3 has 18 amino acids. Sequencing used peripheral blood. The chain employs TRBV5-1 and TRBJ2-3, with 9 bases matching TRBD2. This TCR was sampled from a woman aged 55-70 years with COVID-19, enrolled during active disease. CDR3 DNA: TGCGCCAGCAGGGGTTTATTAGCGGGGGTGCTAATCCCAGATACGCAGTATTTT. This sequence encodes CASRGLLAGVLIPDTQYF. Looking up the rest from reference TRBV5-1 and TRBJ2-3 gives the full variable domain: KAGVTQTPRYLIKTRGQQVTLSCSPISGHRSVSWYQQTPGQGLQFLFEYFSETQRNKGNFPGRFSGRQFSNSRSEMNVSTLELGDSALYLCASRGLLAGVLIPDTQYFGPGTRLTVL.